The 25 T cell receptor beta chains listed next were all sequenced from one sample in a study of T cell changes during pregnancy in multiple sclerosis. Using immunoSEQ multiplex PCR, the repertoire was profiled, and TCRdb retains in-frame clones only, with some absent. The sample yields about 84,000 clones, 85% to 95% seen once. The source material was peripheral blood, sampled in the second trimester of pregnancy. All receptors come from a female donor in good health, enrolled as a control in a pregnancy study.

The chain combines TRBV5-6 with TRBJ2-1; possible D gene TRBD1, 6 bases. V gave up 2 bases and J gave up 0 bases, with 9 bases separating them. The CDR3 runs 15 residues. Germline values: CDR1 SGHDT, CDR2 YYEEEE. CDR3 sequence: CASSFRGGSYNEQFF. The CDR3 coding sequence is TGTGCCAGCAGCTTTCGAGGGGGCTCCTACAATGAGCAGTTCTTC.

The V call is TRBV5-1, the J call TRBJ1-2; D unclear. With 5 bases removed from V and 2 bases from J, the gap between germline ends came to 22 bases. The CDR3 has 17 residues. Germline V gene sequence: CDR1 SGHRS, CDR2 YFSETQ. The CDR3 loop reads CASRHTSEADPNYGYTF. The CDR3, as DNA: TGCGCCAGCAGGCACACCTCGGAGGCTGACCCCAACTATGGCTACACCTTC.

Only one count was recorded for this clone. The chain couples TRBV2 to TRBJ2-7, with 7 bases fitting TRBD1. CDR1 SNHLY and CDR2 FYNNEI come from the germline V gene. V shed 10 bases, J shed 0 bases, and the junction held 9 bases outside the gene matches. CDR3 size: 14 residues. The CDR3 DNA reads TGTGCCACAAGGACAGGATTAAGCTCCTACGAGCAGTACTTC. Amino acids: CATRTGLSSYEQYF.

This sequence joins TRBV7-9 and TRBJ2-3, with 10 bases that match TRBD2. With 6 bases clipped from V and 4 bases from J, the junction kept 4 bases outside the gene matches. There are 14 residues in the CDR3. Per the germline V gene, CDR1 is SEHNR and CDR2 is FQNEAQ (reference sequence). The CDR3, as DNA: TGTGCCAGCAGTGATAGCGGGAGGTCAGATACGCAGTATTTT. This gives the protein CASSDSGRSDTQYF.

The chain links TRBV29-1 to TRBJ2-1; D gene ambiguous. V shed 2 bases and J shed 5 bases, with 4 bases lying between them. Per germline, CDR1 SQVTM and CDR2 ANQGSEA. The CDR3 totals 11 residues. In nucleotides, the CDR3 is TGCAGCGTTGAACAAAACAATGAGCAGTTCTTC. This codes for CSVEQNNEQFF.

This chain joins TRBV9 and TRBJ2-6; D is possibly TRBD2 (5 bases). Between the trimmed V and J ends, which lost 0 bases and 0 bases, there was a span of 16 bases. The CDR3 covers 19 residues. CDR1 is SGDLS, CDR2 YYNGEE, per germline. The CDR3 loop reads CASSVAEVGILSGANVLTF. CDR3 nucleotide sequence: TGTGCCAGCAGCGTAGCGGAGGTCGGCATCCTCTCTGGGGCCAACGTCCTGACTTTC.

J is TRBJ1-3 and V is TRBV5-6, with D perhaps TRBD1 (6 bases). The CDR3 covers 15 residues. Trimming removed 0 bases at V and 3 bases at J, with 10 bases between. Germline V CDR1 and CDR2: SGHDT, YYEEEE. As DNA, the CDR3 is TGTGCCAGCAGCTTGGTCAAAGGGGGTGGAAACACCATATATTTT. Protein sequence: CASSLVKGGGNTIYF.

The rearrangement links TRBV2 to TRBJ1-6; D remains unclear. CDR3 size: 15 residues. The V gene's germline CDR1 is SNHLY and CDR2 FYNNEI. V lost 4 bases to trimming and J lost 0 bases, with 7 bases between them. The CDR3 nucleotides are TGTGCCAGCAGTGTTACCGGCTCCTATAATTCACCCCTCCACTTT. Amino acid sequence: CASSVTGSYNSPLHF.

The chain carries TRBV27 and TRBJ1-6; 12 bases align to TRBD1. The germline CDR1 and CDR2 sequences are MNHEY and SMNVEV (reference sequence). The CDR3 is made up of 16 amino acids. V was clipped by 5 bases and J by 7 bases; unmatched bases: 6. DNA of the CDR3: TGTGCCAGCAGTGGGTGGGACAGGGGGCGAAATTCACCCCTCCACTTT. It codes for CASSGWDRGRNSPLHF.

The rearrangement joins TRBV5-6 to TRBJ2-5; D unresolved. The CDR3 sequence is 11 residues long. V lost 2 bases to trimming and J lost 5 bases, with 4 bases between them. Germline CDR1 and CDR2: SGHDT and YYEEEE. The CDR3 region is CASSFSETQYF. The CDR3 DNA reads TGTGCCAGCAGCTTCAGTGAGACCCAGTACTTC.

The chain employs TRBV2 and TRBJ2-3; possible D gene TRBD1, 6 bases. This CDR3 is built from 15 residues. V shed 0 bases and J shed 5 bases, with 12 bases lying between them. Germline V lookup: CDR1 SNHLY, CDR2 FYNNEI. CDR3 loop: CASSEAQGRVDTQYF. For the CDR3, the DNA is TGTGCCAGCAGTGAAGCGCAGGGGCGCGTAGATACGCAGTATTTT.

The chain recombines TRBV5-6 with TRBJ2-1; 10 nucleotides match TRBD2. The CDR3 consists of 16 residues. Per germline, CDR1 SGHDT and CDR2 YYEEEE. Germline trimming cut 2 bases from V and 0 bases from J; bases unmatched to any gene: 2. The CDR3 loop reads CASSLIAGGSYNEQFF. DNA of the CDR3: TGTGCCAGCAGCTTAATAGCGGGAGGCTCCTACAATGAGCAGTTCTTC.

This chain connects TRBV5-1 to TRBJ2-7, with TRBD2 identical over 8 bases. Germline V CDR1 and CDR2: SGHRS, YFSETQ. V lost 0 bases, J lost 6 bases, and 8 bases stayed unmatched. The CDR3 spans 15 residues. In DNA form, the CDR3 reads TGCGCCAGCAGCTTGGCACTAGCGGAGGGGGGCGAGCAGTACTTC. It is translated as CASSLALAEGGEQYF. Drawing the rest from reference TRBV5-1 and TRBJ2-7, the complete variable domain is KAGVTQTPRYLIKTRGQQVTLSCSPISGHRSVSWYQQTPGQGLQFLFEYFSETQRNKGNFPGRFSGRQFSNSRSEMNVSTLELGDSALYLCASSLALAEGGEQYFGPGTRLTVT.

The chain uses TRBV28 and TRBJ2-7, with no clear D. CDR3 length: 13 residues. CDR1 is MDHEN, CDR2 SYDVKM, per germline. Trimming took off 2 bases at V and 2 bases at J, with 7 bases between the two ends. CDR3 DNA: TGTGCCAGCAGTTTACCAGAAGCCTACGAGCAGTACTTC. This gives the protein CASSLPEAYEQYF.

CDR3 protein: CSVPGLHNEQFF. Written as DNA, the CDR3 is TGCAGCGTCCCGGGACTTCACAATGAGCAGTTCTTC. The chain combines TRBV29-1 with TRBJ2-1, with D perhaps TRBD2 (6 bases). CDR3 length: 12 amino acids. V was shortened by 6 bases and J by 5 bases, with 11 bases between the two germline ends. Germline V gene lookup returns CDR1 SQVTM and CDR2 ANQGSEA.

The chain employs TRBV5-4 and TRBJ1-3, with TRBD1 matching 8 bases. Germline values: CDR1 SGHNT, CDR2 YYREEE (reference sequence). J gave up 6 bases and V 4 bases, and 6 bases lay outside the gene matches. This CDR3 is 14 amino acids long. In nucleotides, the CDR3 is TGTGCCAGCAGCGCGGGACAGGCTGAAAACACCATATATTTT. Its translation: CASSAGQAENTIYF.

This chain connects TRBV5-1 to TRBJ2-7; 13 nucleotides line up with TRBD2. V was clipped by 3 bases and J by 7 bases; unmatched bases: 7. The CDR3 loop spans 15 amino acids. Germline assignment: CDR1 SGHRS and CDR2 YFSETQ. CDR3 in amino acids: CASSSLLAGGQEQYF. CDR3 in DNA: TGCGCCAGCAGCTCCCTACTAGCGGGAGGGCAAGAGCAGTACTTC.

This clone was picked up one time. The V gene is TRBV4-1, the J gene TRBJ2-5; TRBD2 matches at 13 bases. This CDR3 is built from 17 residues. V trimming: 4 bases; J trimming: 3 bases; junction bases outside the gene matches: 8. The V gene's germline CDR1 is MGHRA and CDR2 YSYEKL. CDR3 bases: TGCGCCAGCAGCCTGTACCCCGGACTAGCGGGAGAAGAGACCCAGTACTTC. Translating it yields CASSLYPGLAGEETQYF.

The chain couples TRBV5-4 to TRBJ2-2; 7 bases are shared with TRBD2. The V and J ends lost 0 bases and 5 bases, in that order; junction bases with no gene match: 4. This CDR3 spans 15 amino acids. Germline V CDR1 and CDR2: SGHNT, YYREEE (reference sequence). The CDR3 sequence: CASSLAGGRTGELFF. The CDR3 coding sequence is TGTGCCAGCAGCTTGGCGGGGGGTCGGACCGGGGAGCTGTTTTTT.

The chain uses TRBV6-6 and TRBJ1-5, with D perhaps TRBD1 (6 bases). V was shortened by 6 bases and J by 0 bases, with 12 bases between the two germline ends. Germline CDR1 and CDR2: MNHNY and SVGAGI (reference sequence). The CDR3 loop spans 15 amino acids. The CDR3 DNA follows: TGTGCCAGCAGGGACAGAAGTAATAGCAATCAGCCCCAGCATTTT. Amino acid sequence: CASRDRSNSNQPQHF.

The sample holds one count of this clone. The chain is built from TRBV6-5 and TRBJ2-7; 10 bases line up with TRBD2. V lost 7 bases, J lost 5 bases, and 8 bases stayed unmatched. The CDR3 is made up of 14 amino acids. CDR1 is MNHEY, CDR2 SVGAGI, per germline. CDR3 nucleotide sequence: TGTGCCAGCACCAGAGCGGGAGGGCCCCACGAGCAGTACTTC. This translates into CASTRAGGPHEQYF.

This clone was counted between two and nine times. The CDR3 loop is CASSIDSAYNEQFF. DNA of the CDR3: TGTGCCAGCAGCATCGACTCTGCCTACAATGAGCAGTTCTTC. V is TRBV7-9 and J is TRBJ2-1; no clear D. Germline CDR1 SEHNR, CDR2 FQNEAQ (reference sequence). The CDR3 sequence is 14 residues long. The V end lost 5 bases, the J end lost 2 bases, and 10 bases lay between the germline ends.

V gene TRBV5-1 combines with J gene TRBJ1-1, with a weak D call TRBD1 (6 bases). The V gene lost 5 bases and the J gene lost 4 bases, with 12 bases spanning the gap. Looked up from germline, CDR1 is SGHRS and CDR2 is YFSETQ. The CDR3 contains 13 residues. CDR3 nucleotides: TGCGCCAGCAGATTGACAGGTCCCACTGAAGCTTTCTTT. Amino acid sequence: CASRLTGPTEAFF.

This chain connects TRBV27 to TRBJ1-5, with TRBD1 matching over 7 bases. V lost 5 bases, J lost 5 bases, and 6 bases stayed unmatched. The CDR3 length is 14 residues. Per the germline V gene, CDR1 is MNHEY and CDR2 is SMNVEV (reference sequence). CDR3: CASSNRGTDQPQHF. The CDR3 nucleotides are TGTGCCAGCAGTAACAGGGGAACCGATCAGCCCCAGCATTTT.

The V gene is TRBV29-1, the J gene TRBJ2-7, with D perhaps TRBD2 (5 bases). The CDR3 has 11 amino acids. The ends were cut back, 1 base at V and 6 bases at J, with 7 bases in the middle. Per germline, CDR1 SQVTM and CDR2 ANQGSEA. CDR3 coding DNA: TGCAGCGTTGAAGTCGGGGTCGAGCAGTACTTC. Its protein is CSVEVGVEQYF.